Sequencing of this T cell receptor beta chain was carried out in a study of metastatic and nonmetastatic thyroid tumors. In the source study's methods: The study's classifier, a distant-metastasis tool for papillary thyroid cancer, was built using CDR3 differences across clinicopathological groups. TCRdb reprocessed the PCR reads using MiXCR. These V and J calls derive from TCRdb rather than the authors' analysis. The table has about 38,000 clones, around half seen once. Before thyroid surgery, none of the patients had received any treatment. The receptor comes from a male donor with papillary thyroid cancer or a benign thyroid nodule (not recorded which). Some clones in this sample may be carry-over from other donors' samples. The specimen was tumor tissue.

In DNA form, the CDR3 reads TGCGCCAGCAGCCAGGGACTAGCGCATGATGAGCAGTTCTTC. It encodes CASSQGLAHDEQFF. The chain has TRBV5-1 and TRBJ2-1, with 10 bases aligning to TRBD2. V lost 4 bases to trimming and J lost 8 bases; unmatched junction nucleotides: 6. This CDR3 has 14 amino acids. Germline V gene lookup returns CDR1 SGHRS and CDR2 YFSETQ.